This T cell receptor (beta chain) was captured by sequencing in a study of cytomegalovirus exposure and HLA in healthy donors. The study's findings and limits: The listing of 150 to 200 TCR beta chains classed them as cytomegalovirus-associated.

This clone was recorded a few times. Its antigen is as yet unknown. With 8 bases clipped from V and 3 bases from J, the junction kept 9 bases outside the gene matches. The CDR3 length is 15 residues. Germline CDR1 and CDR2: MDHEN and SYDVKM. This PCR relied on a set of 60 Vbeta primers and 13 Jbeta primers. Method: immunoSEQ multiplex PCR; TCRdb's copy keeps in-frame clones and lacks some. The sample lists 120,000 or so clones; approximately 79% were seen once. Sequences were obtained from PBMCs. This TCR was recovered from a man aged 45-65 years in good health and CMV-seropositive. This chain connects TRBV28 to TRBJ2-3, with 9 bases matching TRBD1. CDR3 in DNA: TGTGCCAGCCGTGTTGGGGACAGGGATACAGATACGCAGTATTTT. Residues: CASRVGDRDTDTQYF.